A selection of T cell receptor beta chains follows, all from one sample in a study of graft-versus-host responses after intestinal transplantation. Assay: immunoSEQ multiplex PCR; the TCRdb copy retains only in-frame clones and omits some. The table records over 10,000 clones, 80% to 95% of them present only once. Sequenced material: PBMCs, taken 1032 days after intestinal transplantation. Source of these receptors: a human patient who received an intestinal transplant, so some T cells may come from the graft donor. Both conserved end residues are part of each CDR3. Each record gives: D gene, J gene, V gene, clone size, CDR3 protein, CDR3 DNA. A D gene is named only where the DNA matches it firmly. Size is omitted from some rows. Given values are once, few, many or a class for expanded clones.

D gene: -
J gene: TRBJ2-7
V gene: TRBV13
clone size: -
CDR3 protein: CASSLGASTRDEQYF
CDR3 DNA: TGTGCCAGCAGCTTGGGGGCTTCCACAAGGGACGAGCAGTACTTC

D gene: -
J gene: TRBJ1-5
V gene: TRBV7-2
clone size: -
CDR3 protein: CASSPTTGLNQPQHF
CDR3 DNA: TGTGCCAGCAGCCCTACGACAGGTCTCAATCAGCCCCAGCATTTT

D gene: -
J gene: TRBJ1-1
V gene: TRBV6-6
clone size: few
CDR3 protein: CASSYSRGTEAFF
CDR3 DNA: TGTGCCAGCAGTTACTCTAGGGGCACTGAAGCTTTCTTT

D gene: TRBD1
J gene: TRBJ1-1
V gene: TRBV10-3
clone size: -
CDR3 protein: CAIRPGQGDAFF
CDR3 DNA: TGTGCCATCAGACCGGGACAGGGGGATGCTTTCTTT

D gene: -
J gene: TRBJ2-7
V gene: TRBV7-8
clone size: -
CDR3 protein: CASSLGGQAVYEQYF
CDR3 DNA: TGTGCCAGCAGCTTAGGCGGGCAGGCCGTCTACGAGCAGTACTTC

D gene: -
J gene: TRBJ2-6
V gene: TRBV6-4
clone size: -
CDR3 protein: CASSEGAGANVLTF
CDR3 DNA: TGTGCCAGCAGTGAGGGGGCTGGGGCCAACGTCCTGACTTTC

D gene: TRBD1
J gene: TRBJ1-2
V gene: TRBV10-3
clone size: -
CDR3 protein: CATRTGIDYGYTF
CDR3 DNA: TGTGCCACCAGGACAGGGATCGACTATGGCTACACCTTC

D gene: TRBD1
J gene: TRBJ2-2
V gene: TRBV10-3
clone size: -
CDR3 protein: CAIHTGTENTGELFF
CDR3 DNA: TGTGCCATCCATACCGGGACAGAGAACACCGGGGAGCTGTTTTTT

D gene: TRBD1
J gene: TRBJ1-1
V gene: TRBV5-1
clone size: -
CDR3 protein: CASSGVQGGTEAFF
CDR3 DNA: TGCGCCAGCAGCGGGGTACAGGGGGGCACTGAAGCTTTCTTT

D gene: -
J gene: TRBJ1-1
V gene: TRBV6-4
clone size: -
CDR3 protein: CASSPVGGEGTEAFF
CDR3 DNA: TGTGCCAGCAGCCCCGTAGGGGGTGAGGGCACTGAAGCTTTCTTT

D gene: TRBD1
J gene: TRBJ1-6
V gene: TRBV2
clone size: few
CDR3 protein: CASRQDRASPLHF
CDR3 DNA: TGTGCCAGCAGGCAGGACAGGGCTTCACCCCTCCACTTT

D gene: TRBD1
J gene: TRBJ1-1
V gene: TRBV10-3
clone size: -
CDR3 protein: CAISRSQGGTEAFF
CDR3 DNA: TGTGCCATCAGCCGGTCTCAGGGGGGGACTGAAGCTTTCTTT

D gene: TRBD1
J gene: TRBJ2-5
V gene: TRBV5-1
clone size: -
CDR3 protein: CASSRGQGVGTQYF
CDR3 DNA: TGCGCCAGCAGCAGAGGACAGGGGGTTGGGACCCAGTACTTC

D gene: TRBD2
J gene: TRBJ2-5
V gene: TRBV2
clone size: -
CDR3 protein: CASEQTSGSETQYF
CDR3 DNA: TGTGCCAGCGAGCAGACTAGCGGTAGTGAGACCCAGTACTTC

D gene: -
J gene: TRBJ2-2
V gene: TRBV9
clone size: -
CDR3 protein: CASSVGGTNTGELFF
CDR3 DNA: TGTGCCAGCAGCGTAGGAGGGACGAACACCGGGGAGCTGTTTTTT

D gene: TRBD2
J gene: TRBJ2-1
V gene: TRBV11-3
clone size: -
CDR3 protein: CASSLVSGAPYNEQFF
CDR3 DNA: TGTGCCAGCAGCTTAGTTAGCGGGGCCCCCTACAATGAGCAGTTCTTC

D gene: -
J gene: TRBJ1-1
V gene: TRBV18
clone size: -
CDR3 protein: CASSPGWVAEAFF
CDR3 DNA: TGTGCCAGCTCACCAGGTTGGGTGGCTGAAGCTTTCTTT

D gene: -
J gene: TRBJ2-5
V gene: TRBV10-3
clone size: -
CDR3 protein: CAISESTAGQETQYF
CDR3 DNA: TGTGCCATCAGTGAGTCGACCGCCGGACAAGAGACCCAGTACTTC

D gene: TRBD1
J gene: TRBJ2-2
V gene: TRBV27
clone size: -
CDR3 protein: CASTRGGGPTGELFF
CDR3 DNA: TGTGCCAGCACCCGAGGGGGCGGTCCCACCGGGGAGCTGTTTTTT

D gene: -
J gene: TRBJ1-1
V gene: TRBV5-1
clone size: -
CDR3 protein: CASSLGVQTMNTEAFF
CDR3 DNA: TGCGCCAGCAGCTTGGGGGTTCAAACAATGAACACTGAAGCTTTCTTT

D gene: -
J gene: TRBJ2-7
V gene: TRBV5-1
clone size: few
CDR3 protein: CASPVGTQYEQYF
CDR3 DNA: TGCGCCTCACCAGTAGGGACCCAATACGAGCAGTACTTC

D gene: -
J gene: TRBJ1-1
V gene: TRBV6-5
clone size: -
CDR3 protein: CASSYSRPGITEAFF
CDR3 DNA: TGTGCCAGCAGTTACTCAAGACCTGGGATCACTGAAGCTTTCTTT

D gene: -
J gene: TRBJ1-5
V gene: TRBV11-2
clone size: once
CDR3 protein: CASSRESNQPQHF
CDR3 DNA: TGTGCCAGCAGCCGGGAGTCCAATCAGCCCCAGCATTTT